This paragraph reports one T cell receptor (beta chain). The antigen it binds to is not known. No much larger clone exists at a distance of one base, and base qualities are not known. The sample belongs to a study of T cell changes during pregnancy in multiple sclerosis (dated by TCRdb to the late 2010s). About the full investigation: The study examined how the T cell repertoire changed over the course of pregnancy in women with multiple sclerosis.

To prepare the library, the immunoSEQ multiplex PCR assay was applied. Not all clones reach the TCRdb copy of this immuneACCESS table, which keeps in-frame sequences only. Checked studies attribute under half of the gap to unresolved V genes and leave the rest unexplained. The sample table records some 54,000 clones; under 95% of these occur just once. The top ten hold around 3.5% of the sample. The germline V gene sets CDR1 to MDHEN and CDR2 to SYDVKM. The CDR3 goes from the cysteine to the phenylalanine over 14 residues. Only the CDR3 part of the read is kept: 42 bases, read in frame from the first base. Trimming accounts for 10 bases at V and 6 bases at J, while the number of junction bases matched to no gene is 15.

The chain employs TRBV28 and TRBJ2-7, with 7 bases in between that match TRBD1. The starting material was CD8+ T cells from peripheral blood mononuclear cells, obtained in the third trimester of pregnancy. The origin of this receptor is a female donor with multiple sclerosis, enrolled in a pregnancy study. Here is the DNA: TGTGCCACTGCTCCAGACAGGGCCTACTTCGAGCAGTACTTC. Its amino acids are CATAPDRAYFEQYF.